Listed below are T cell receptor beta chains from one sample, sequenced in a study of blood T cell repertoires in COVID-19. Method: immunoSEQ multiplex PCR; TCRdb's copy keeps in-frame clones and lacks some. In the table there are roughly 30,000 clones, around 84% of which are singletons. The sample comprised peripheral blood. Receptor source: a human donor in a cohort sampled during active COVID-19. Both conserved end residues are part of each CDR3. Fields, in order: V gene, CDR3 protein.

V: TRBV6-6
CDR3: CASSAPGQGAYEQYF

V: TRBV7-9
CDR3: CASSLAPDSQETQYF

V: TRBV27
CDR3: CASSFWGQDTGELFF

V: TRBV6-4
CDR3: CASSVRGQGGPKNIQYF

V: TRBV6-5
CDR3: CASSYRGTYNEQFF

V: TRBV7-9
CDR3: CASSSTGRAEAFF

V: TRBV5-1
CDR3: CASSLGLSQGGNEKLFF

V: TRBV10-2
CDR3: CASRRQGAGDNEQFF

V: TRBV7-2
CDR3: CASSLVTGQEAFF

V: TRBV2
CDR3: CASSESREETQYF

V: TRBV27
CDR3: CASRGAGSYEQYF

V: TRBV28
CDR3: CASRQLGSSGLYGYTF

V: TRBV27
CDR3: CASRGQGRYYGYTF

V: TRBV6-2/TRBV6-3
CDR3: CASSPGAGPRNIQYF

V: TRBV9
CDR3: CASSVDHTTSTDTQYF

V: TRBV6-5
CDR3: CASSNPGQGANEQFF

V: TRBV29-1
CDR3: CSVEFGVDGYTF

V: TRBV7-2
CDR3: CASSLQGALGNEQFF

V: TRBV4-3
CDR3: CASSQAGIGNIQYF

V: TRBV10-1
CDR3: CASSVLGRPTGLFF

V: TRBV28
CDR3: CASSLDRNYGYTF

V: TRBV5-1
CDR3: CASSLGGVEQYF

V: TRBV30
CDR3: CAWSAGQGANYGYTF

V: TRBV25-1
CDR3: CASSSTGPSDEKLFF

V: TRBV5-1
CDR3: CASSQRQGSEQYF

V: TRBV6-4
CDR3: CASRTGTADNEQFF

V: TRBV5-1
CDR3: CASSLKFDRGSSNEKLFF

V: TRBV2
CDR3: CASSRDRGREKLFF

V: TRBV3-1/TRBV3-2
CDR3: CASSQVAGRETQYF

V: TRBV7-3
CDR3: CASSQQGQASGYTF

V: TRBV5-1
CDR3: CASSPQEGNSPLHF

V: TRBV19
CDR3: CASSKSRQGSQPQHF

V: TRBV10-2
CDR3: CASCRDRYYEQYF

V: TRBV11-2
CDR3: CASSAPLGTGDAGANVLTF

V: TRBV7-2
CDR3: CASSFAGGSTDTQYF

V: TRBV9
CDR3: CASSVEGVLYQPQHF

V: TRBV24-1
CDR3: CATSDPRQGAGTQYF

V: TRBV6-1
CDR3: CASSDDGRRPYEQYF

V: TRBV11-2
CDR3: CASSTSGASGYKSQYF

V: TRBV4-1
CDR3: CASSRLGVNTEAFF

V: TRBV29-1
CDR3: CSVAPGAEQYF

V: TRBV10-2
CDR3: CASVDYGNLNYGYTF